This TCR beta chain came from a study of blood T cells in healthy people across ages. A remark on this clonotype: The antigen is not known.

Study-level points and caveats: Older age coincided with a roughly linear decline in TCR beta diversity per million T cells.

Sample-barcoded 5' priming and a J-beta primer mix drove a second PCR of roughly 7 to 11 cycles. All cDNA molecules were each tagged by a template-switch adaptor with 12 random nucleotides. TCRdb re-derived calls from the 5' RACE reads in MiXCR, one entry per CDR3 protein. The sample includes around 1,500,000 distinct CDR3 sequences, roughly 40% of them seen just once. Germline V gene lookup returns CDR1 SGHRS and CDR2 YFSETQ. V was clipped by 4 bases and J by 2 bases, with 13 bases between them. The CDR3 length is 14 residues. The individuals who served as donors were healthy Caucasians living in Russia, aged about 6 to 100.

Sequencing used blood. The chain employs TRBV5-1 and TRBJ2-7, with no clear D. The sequence was collected from a woman between 18 and 30 years old in good health. As DNA, the CDR3 is TGCGCCAGCAGCGCCCCCGGTACACCCTACGAGCAGTACTTC. This translates into CASSAPGTPYEQYF.